The clone carrying this T cell receptor (beta chain) occurred once. Study processing details: The assay estimated nucleated cells by amplifying reference gene primers. Sequencing used immunoSEQ multiplex PCR; TCRdb keeps in-frame clones, though not all of them. The V and J calls and clone size are taken from that table; D and trimming were inferred from the DNA. The sample records 150,000 or so clones, around 80% being singletons. This entry belongs to a study of blood T cell repertoires in COVID-19. Across the whole study: Collection of acute and convalescent COVID-19 samples took place in the United States, Italy and Spain. The cDNA or gDNA used as material had been derived from T cells, B-cell-depleted T cells, or PBMCs.

This CDR3 is built from 11 residues. The germline V gene encodes CDR1 SGHNT and CDR2 YENEEA. V was shortened by 6 bases and J by 7 bases, with 6 bases between the two germline ends. Specimen: peripheral blood. The TCR comes from a woman aged 80 or over with active or convalescent COVID-19. The V and J genes are TRBV11-3 and TRBJ2-2; a possible D gene is TRBD1 (6 bases). CDR3 bases: TGTGCCAGCAGGGACAGCGGGGAGCTGTTTTTT. This encodes CASRDSGELFF.